In its sample, the clone carrying this TCR beta chain was seen once. Its antigen remains unidentified. A much larger clone is a single base away; this may be a read error. A single record per CDR3 protein comes from TCRdb applying MiXCR to the PCR reads. The table lists about 510,000 distinct CDR3 sequences, 20% to 25% of them singletons, with about 0.8% in the top ten. Sorting selected naive CD8 T cells with a CD8+CD4-CCR7+CD45RA+ phenotype. The data originate from a study of molecular identifiers for immune sequencing clone quantification. Study-wide results and limits: Shared barcodes on identical TCR molecules could underestimate the sizes of highly expanded clones. Over 99% of CMV-specific effector molecules, but under 1% of naive ones, were in clones above 20 copies.

This TCR derives from a human donor in good health. Some libraries in this study had Jurkat cell RNA spiked in. The material sequenced was naive CD8+ T cells from blood, with Jurkat cell RNA spiked in. This sample's subset: FACS-sorted CD8+CD4-CCR7+CD45RA+ naive T cells.

In DNA form, the CDR3 reads TGCGCCAGCAGCCAACCGAGACAGGGGGCTTTTGGCACTGAAGCTTTCTTT. It is translated as CASSQPRQGAFGTEAFF. The chain has TRBV4-1 and TRBJ1-1; 10 bases align to TRBD1. This CDR3 contains 17 residues. The ends lost 2 bases at V and 4 bases at J; junction bases unmatched: 10. Germline-derived CDR1 and CDR2 are MGHRA and YSYEKL.